A selection of T cell receptor beta chains follows, all from one sample in a study of prognosis after radiotherapy for stage I lung cancer. MiXCR was run by TCRdb on the multiplex PCR reads, yielding one entry per CDR3 protein. In the table there are approximately 31,000 distinct CDR3 sequences, around 48% of which are singletons. Sample: PBMCs, taken before or after stereotactic body radiation therapy (not recorded which). The receptors here all came from a donor of 50 years or more with non-small cell lung cancer. Each CDR3 is given with its conserved first and last residue. D genes are given only for firm matches. Only part of the rows carry a size: once, few, many, or a class if the clone is expanded.

abundance,j_gene,v_gene,d_gene,CDR3nt,CDR3aa
NA,TRBJ1-1,TRBV11-2,NA,TGTGCCAGCAGCTTCCAGGGAGCTGAAGCTTTCTTT,CASSFQGAEAFF
many,TRBJ2-3,TRBV20-1,NA,TGCAGTGCTTGGTCCCCCTACACAGATACGCAGTATTTT,CSAWSPYTDTQYF
once,TRBJ2-2,TRBV19,TRBD1,TGTGCCAGTACATCAGGGACAGGGGAAGTCGGGGAGCTGTTTTTT,CASTSGTGEVGELFF
many,TRBJ1-1,TRBV20-1,TRBD1,TGCAGTGCTGGGCCAGGGGGCGCAGCTTTCTTT,CSAGPGGAAFF
many,TRBJ2-2,TRBV27,NA,TGTGCCAGCAGTTTATGGGGGGACACCGGGGAGCTGTTTTTT,CASSLWGDTGELFF
many,TRBJ2-1,TRBV7-9,TRBD2,TGTGCCAGCAGCTTAGACGGGAGGGCCAGGGATGAGCAGTTCTTC,CASSLDGRARDEQFF
once,TRBJ2-1,TRBV7-2,NA,TGTGCCATCAGCGCCCGGTGGCTATCGGGGGCCAATGAGCAGTTCTTC,CAISARWLSGANEQFF
NA,TRBJ2-7,TRBV24-1,NA,TGTGCCACCAGTAATATCTTCAGATACGAGCAGTACTTC,CATSNIFRYEQYF
NA,TRBJ2-2,TRBV27,NA,TGTGCCAGTATGACCCGGTGGGTACGGACCGGGGAGCTATTTTTT,CASMTRWVRTGELFF
NA,TRBJ2-7,TRBV19,NA,TGTGCCAGTCATGGGGCGCGCCCGCTCGTCGAGCAGTACTTC,CASHGARPLVEQYF
NA,TRBJ2-2,TRBV5-1,NA,TGCGCCAGCATCGTTACGGGATCACTCACCGGTGAGCTGTTTTTT,CASIVTGSLTGELFF
many,TRBJ1-1,TRBV11-3,TRBD1,TGTGCCAGCAGCTTGGGACAGGGCGGGGAGGCTTTCTTT,CASSLGQGGEAFF
many,TRBJ2-7,TRBV5-1,TRBD2,TGCGCCAGCAGCTCCAGCGGGGTCTCCTACGAGCAGTACTTC,CASSSSGVSYEQYF
NA,TRBJ2-7,TRBV9,TRBD1,TGTGCCAGCAGCGTAGACCCGACAGGGAAGGACGAGCAGTACTTC,CASSVDPTGKDEQYF
medium-sized,TRBJ2-7,TRBV5-1,TRBD2,TGCGCCAGCAGCTTGGCCGGGGCGGGAGACTTATACGAGCAGTACTTC,CASSLAGAGDLYEQYF
once,TRBJ1-6,TRBV6-2/TRBV6-3,NA,TGTGCCAGCAGTTCCCGTCCTCCCCCTAGCAATTCACCCCTCCACTTT,CASSSRPPPSNSPLHF
many,TRBJ1-1,TRBV20-1,NA,TGCAGTGCTAGGGTTCCGGGGCTGGGGATGAACACTGAAGCTTTCTTT,CSARVPGLGMNTEAFF
NA,TRBJ2-5,TRBV5-1,NA,TGCGCCAGCAGCTTGAGGCCGTCCAGGACGGAAGATACCCAGTACTTC,CASSLRPSRTEDTQYF
NA,TRBJ2-1,TRBV29-1,NA,TGCAGCGTTTCTAGCTCCAATGAGCAGTTCTTC,CSVSSSNEQFF
many,TRBJ2-3,TRBV20-1,NA,TGCAGTGCTCCTCGCACAGATACGCAGTATTTT,CSAPRTDTQYF
NA,TRBJ2-6,TRBV7-8,TRBD2,TGTGCCAGCAGCTTAGCTAATTTGGCAGGGAGGGCATCTGGGGCCAACGTCCTTACTTTC,CASSLANLAGRASGANVLTF
NA,TRBJ1-6,TRBV2,NA,TGTGCCAGCAGTCTGAATTCACCCCTCCACTTT,CASSLNSPLHF
many,TRBJ2-1,TRBV20-1,TRBD2,TGCAGTGCTACCGGGACTAGCGTGAATGAGCAGTTCTTC,CSATGTSVNEQFF
few,TRBJ1-6,TRBV15,NA,TGTGCCACCAGCAGAGAGCCCGGGACACAGGCTTCACCCCTCCACTTT,CATSREPGTQASPLHF
medium-sized,TRBJ1-2,TRBV15,NA,TGTGCCACCAGCAGAAATGAGGGCGGCTACACCTTC,CATSRNEGGYTF
many,TRBJ1-1,TRBV28,NA,TGTGCCAGCAGTTTAACCGGGACCATGAACACTGAAGCTTTCTTT,CASSLTGTMNTEAFF
many,TRBJ2-1,TRBV6-5,NA,TGTGCCAGCAGTTACTCATGGGAGAATGAGCAGTTCTTC,CASSYSWENEQFF
few,TRBJ2-7,TRBV28,TRBD2,TGTGCCAGCAGCTGGACTAGCGGGCCTTGGAGCTCCTACGAGCAGTACTTC,CASSWTSGPWSSYEQYF
many,TRBJ2-4,TRBV5-5,NA,TGTGCCAGCAGCCCATTAGCTGGGGAAAACATTCAGTACTTC,CASSPLAGENIQYF
many,TRBJ2-6,TRBV18,NA,TGTGCCAGCTCACTGGCCGGACTCGGCGGGGCCAACGTCCTGACTTTC,CASSLAGLGGANVLTF
NA,TRBJ2-2,TRBV2,NA,TGTGCCAGCAGTGAAGCCGGGGCGTTTAACACCGGGGAGCTGTTTTTT,CASSEAGAFNTGELFF
many,TRBJ2-3,TRBV28,NA,TGTGCCAGCAGTCTCCCCGACACACCCGCCTTTTTT,CASSLPDTPAFF
many,TRBJ2-5,TRBV5-1,TRBD1,TGCGCCAGCAGCGTGGGACAGGGTCGGCAAGAGACCCAGTACTTC,CASSVGQGRQETQYF
NA,TRBJ2-5,TRBV7-2,NA,TGTGCCAGCAGCTTACTTAGAGAGACCCAGTACTTC,CASSLLRETQYF
NA,TRBJ2-3,TRBV7-3,NA,TGTGCCAGCAGCTTAGCCGCGACAGTGGGCACAGATACGCAGTATTTT,CASSLAATVGTDTQYF
NA,TRBJ2-7,TRBV11-2,NA,TGTGCCAGCACCCCTGACTGGGCTGGCCACTACGAGCAGTACTTC,CASTPDWAGHYEQYF
many,TRBJ2-1,TRBV6-8,TRBD2,TGTGCCAGCAGAAAACCGGGGTTAGCGGGGGGGGGGTTTTGGTTCTTC,CASRKPGLAGGGFWFF
NA,TRBJ2-7,TRBV5-1,TRBD2,TGCGCCAGCAGCTTGGTCACAGCGGGGGACTACGAGCATTACTTC,CASSLVTAGDYEHYF
many,TRBJ1-2,TRBV7-2,TRBD1,TGTGCCAGCAGCGCCGCATCCGGGACAGCCCCTTTAAGCACCTTC,CASSAASGTAPLSTF
NA,TRBJ2-6,TRBV2,NA,TGTGACAACAGGGCTTTACGTTCTGGGGCCAACGTCCTGACTTTC,CDNRALRSGANVLTF
medium-sized,TRBJ1-1,TRBV5-1,TRBD1,TGCGCCAGCAGCTTGGGCCACGGGACAGGGGTCGCTGAAGCTTTCTTT,CASSLGHGTGVAEAFF
NA,TRBJ2-2,TRBV5-1,TRBD2,TGCGCCACTGAGGACGGGAGCGGGGCCGGGGAGCTGTTTTTT,CATEDGSGAGELFF
many,TRBJ2-7,TRBV6-2/TRBV6-3,NA,TGTGCCAGCAGTGGGGGGGCCGGGAGATACGAGCAGTACTTC,CASSGGAGRYEQYF
NA,TRBJ2-7,TRBV20-1,TRBD1,TGCAGTGCTAGTGGACAGGGGGAGAAGTACGAGCAGTACTTC,CSASGQGEKYEQYF
many,TRBJ2-7,TRBV20-1,NA,TGCAGTGCTAGTAGGACCTACGAGCAGTACTTC,CSASRTYEQYF
many,TRBJ2-7,TRBV28,NA,TGTGCCAGCAGTTTACTTGGGGCTAGCTCCTACGAGCAGTACTTC,CASSLLGASSYEQYF
NA,TRBJ2-1,TRBV7-2,TRBD2,TGTGCCAGCAGCCCGAGGGGGACTAGCGTGAGCCATTGGTATGAGCAGTTCTTC,CASSPRGTSVSHWYEQFF
many,TRBJ1-2,TRBV5-8,NA,TGTGCCAGCAGCTTGAGAGCTGTTGACTATGGCTACACCTTC,CASSLRAVDYGYTF
NA,TRBJ1-1,TRBV20-1,NA,TGCAGTGCTAGACCCTCGGTACAGGGCGGGGAGTGGACTGAAGCTTTCTTT,CSARPSVQGGEWTEAFF
medium-sized,TRBJ2-7,TRBV11-2,NA,TGTGCCAGCAGCGTAGGACAGAGCTCCTACGAGCAGTACTTC,CASSVGQSSYEQYF
NA,TRBJ2-2,TRBV20-1,NA,TGCAGTGCTACCGGACGGCCCGGGGAGCTACTTTTT,CSATGRPGELLF
many,TRBJ1-1,TRBV6-5,NA,TGTGCCAGCAGTTACTATAGGACTGCGGGGACTGAAGCTTTCTTT,CASSYYRTAGTEAFF